Below are 10 T cell receptor beta chains sequenced from a single sample in a study of graft-versus-host responses after intestinal transplantation. The protocol was immunoSEQ multiplex PCR, while the TCRdb copy is restricted to in-frame clones and leaves out a portion. The sample contains tens of thousands of clones, about 95% of which appear only once. The antigens these receptors bind are not known. Material: unstimulated CD8+ T cells sorted from spleen or lymph node cells, obtained before transplant. These receptors all stem from a human donor who was the organ donor for an intestinal transplant.

The rearrangement joins TRBV6-6 to TRBJ2-7; D is perhaps TRBD2 (5 bases). Per germline, CDR1 MNHNY and CDR2 SVGAGI (reference sequence). The CDR3 length is 14 residues. Trimming took off 0 bases at V and 3 bases at J, with 9 bases between the two ends. CDR3 amino acids: CASSYSVSGYEQYF. The CDR3 nucleotides read TGTGCCAGCAGTTACTCAGTCAGCGGCTACGAGCAGTACTTC.

This sequence joins TRBV7-2 and TRBJ2-3; perhaps TRBD2 as D (6 bases). Trimming pared 5 bases from V and 6 bases from J, leaving 15 bases between. This CDR3 has 14 residues. From germline, CDR1 is SGHTA and CDR2 FQGNSA. CDR3 amino acids: CASSNDGGFDTQYF. DNA for the CDR3: TGTGCCAGCAGCAACGATGGGGGGTTCGATACGCAGTATTTT.

The chain is built from TRBV27 and TRBJ2-7; TRBD1 aligns across 9 bases. This CDR3 region has 12 residues. Germline-derived CDR1 and CDR2 are MNHEY and SMNVEV (reference sequence). V gave up 8 bases and J gave up 5 bases; unmatched junction bases: 4. CDR3 region: CASGQGSHEQYF. CDR3 coding DNA: TGTGCCAGCGGACAGGGGAGTCACGAGCAGTACTTC.

The chain is built from TRBV27 and TRBJ2-7, with 9 bases identical to TRBD1. Germline CDR1 is MNHEY and CDR2 is SMNVEV (reference sequence). Trimming cost V 2 bases and J 3 bases; bases outside gene matches: 5. The CDR3 has 15 amino acids. The CDR3 sequence: CASSLIGTGFYEQYF. The CDR3 DNA follows: TGTGCCAGCAGTTTAATCGGGACAGGGTTCTACGAGCAGTACTTC.

The gene calls are TRBV4-1 and TRBJ1-2, with TRBD1 matching 12 bases. This CDR3 spans 18 amino acids. Germline V gene data show CDR1 as MGHRA and CDR2 as YSYEKL. V was clipped by 0 bases and J by 8 bases; unmatched bases: 13. CDR3 sequence (DNA): TGCGCCAGCAGCCAAGAGAAAGGGACAGGGGGCGATCTGCAGGGCTACACCTTC. Amino acid sequence: CASSQEKGTGGDLQGYTF.

This chain joins TRBV2 and TRBJ1-6, with 7 positions matching TRBD1. The V segment lost 2 bases and the J segment 10 bases; nucleotides outside the gene matches: 14. The CDR3 spans 17 residues. The germline V gene has CDR1 SNHLY and CDR2 FYNNEI. CDR3: CASSEWENRGPISPLHF. The CDR3 DNA is TGTGCCAGCAGTGAATGGGAGAACAGGGGCCCTATCTCACCCCTCCACTTT.

The J gene is TRBJ1-2, the V gene TRBV19; D is uncertain. Between the trimmed V and J ends, which lost 7 bases and 2 bases, there was a span of 17 bases. Germline V gene sequence: CDR1 LNHDA, CDR2 SQIVND (reference sequence). There are 15 residues in the CDR3. The chain's CDR3 is CASTPERAVNYGYTF. CDR3 nucleotide sequence: TGTGCCAGTACCCCGGAGAGGGCCGTGAACTATGGCTACACCTTC.

The rearrangement joins TRBV5-4 to TRBJ1-2; 8 bases match TRBD1. J gave up 5 bases and V 2 bases, and 8 bases lay outside the gene matches. CDR3 length: 15 amino acids. Per the germline V gene, CDR1 is SGHNT and CDR2 is YYREEE (reference sequence). The CDR3 spells CASSFPQGGRYGYTF. CDR3 in DNA: TGTGCCAGCAGCTTTCCACAGGGGGGCCGTTATGGCTACACCTTC.

The chain carries TRBV15 and TRBJ1-2, with 10 bases that match TRBD1. Trimming cost V 5 bases and J 10 bases; bases outside gene matches: 13. Germline V gene lookup returns CDR1 LNHNV and CDR2 YYDKDF (reference sequence). The CDR3 loop spans 15 amino acids. CDR3 DNA: TGTGCCACCAGCGGTGACTCAGGGACAGGGGCAACCTACACCTTC. Residues: CATSGDSGTGATYTF.

This chain uses TRBV6-1 with TRBJ2-1; possibly TRBD1 for D (6 bases). Germline V gives CDR1 MNHNS, CDR2 SASEGT. Trimming took off 5 bases at V and 4 bases at J, with 9 bases between the two ends. The CDR3 spans 13 residues. CDR3 DNA sequence: TGTGCCAGCAGTCCGACAGGTTACAATGAGCAGTTCTTC. Translating gives CASSPTGYNEQFF.